These T cell receptor beta chains were read from a single sample in a study of somatic mutations in cytotoxic T cells in rheumatoid arthritis. Sequencing used immunoSEQ multiplex PCR; TCRdb keeps in-frame clones, though not all of them. This sample has 14,000 or so clones; roughly three quarters occur once, and the top ten carry around 7.7%. Specimen: CD8+ T cells sorted from blood. These receptors were collected from an adult with rheumatoid arthritis. The CDR3 runs from the conserved cysteine through the conserved F or W. Each record gives: J gene, D gene, V gene, clone size, CDR3 length, CDR3 protein, CDR3 DNA. D genes are given only for firm matches. Only some rows state a clone size, as once, few, many or a class for expanded clones.

TRBJ2-2 | . | TRBV9 | . | 18 | CASSPSPSGQGYAGELFF | TGTGCCAGCAGCCCTTCTCCATCAGGGCAGGGCTATGCCGGGGAGCTGTTTTTT
TRBJ1-1 | . | TRBV28 | . | 10 | CASSQGWAFF | TGTGCCAGCAGCCAGGGGTGGGCTTTCTTT
TRBJ1-5 | . | TRBV10-2 | . | 14 | CASSEYRNNQPQHF | TGCGCCAGCAGTGAGTACAGGAACAATCAGCCCCAGCATTTT
TRBJ2-2 | . | TRBV9 | . | 13 | CASSASITGELFF | TGTGCCAGCAGCGCCTCCATCACCGGGGAGCTGTTTTTT
TRBJ2-6 | . | TRBV9 | . | 15 | CASSFSGSGANVLTF | TGTGCCAGCAGCTTCTCCGGGTCTGGGGCCAACGTCCTGACTTTC
TRBJ1-2 | . | TRBV6-5 | . | 14 | CASSPTQQAYGYTF | TGTGCCAGCAGCCCCACGCAGCAAGCCTATGGCTACACCTTC
TRBJ1-1 | . | TRBV29-1 | . | 13 | CSVEFQGLGEAFF | TGCAGCGTTGAGTTTCAGGGCCTCGGAGAAGCTTTCTTT
TRBJ2-5 | . | TRBV5-6 | few | 14 | CASSLGTAMETQYF | TGTGCCAGCAGCTTGGGCACAGCGATGGAGACCCAGTACTTC
TRBJ2-7 | TRBD2 | TRBV9 | . | 16 | CASSPAPSGGSYEQYF | TGTGCCAGCAGCCCCGCCCCTAGCGGGGGCTCCTACGAGCAGTACTTC
TRBJ2-3 | . | TRBV6-5 | . | 13 | CASSSSGADTQYF | TGTGCCAGCAGTTCGTCAGGGGCAGATACGCAGTATTTT
TRBJ1-1 | . | TRBV5-6 | . | 15 | CASRDPQGLNTEAFF | TGTGCCAGCAGGGATCCACAGGGATTGAACACTGAAGCTTTCTTT
TRBJ1-3 | . | TRBV7-9 | . | 15 | CASSLGGIVGNTIYF | TGTGCCAGCAGCTTAGGAGGTATTGTAGGAAACACCATATATTTT
TRBJ2-2 | TRBD2 | TRBV19 | . | 17 | CASSIVGLATNTGELFF | TGTGCCAGTAGTATAGTGGGACTAGCGACTAACACCGGGGAGCTGTTTTTT
TRBJ2-1 | . | TRBV7-2 | . | 9 | CASSHEQFF | TGTGCCAGCAGTCATGAGCAGTTCTTC
TRBJ2-5 | . | TRBV19 | . | 14 | CARTGTEHQETQYF | TGTGCCAGAACCGGGACGGAACACCAAGAGACCCAGTACTTC
TRBJ2-1 | . | TRBV2 | . | 13 | CAGEKDMYNEQFF | TGTGCCGGGGAAAAAGACATGTACAATGAGCAGTTCTTC
TRBJ1-3 | . | TRBV29-1 | once | 14 | CSVREEKFGNTIYF | TGCAGCGTTCGGGAGGAGAAATTCGGAAACACCATATATTTT
TRBJ2-2 | . | TRBV6-5 | . | 13 | CASSSPYLGELFF | TGTGCCAGCAGTTCCCCCTACCTCGGGGAGCTGTTTTTT
TRBJ2-1 | . | TRBV10-3 | . | 14 | CAISENRDYTEQFF | TGTGCCATCAGTGAAAACAGGGATTACACTGAGCAGTTCTTC
TRBJ1-1 | . | TRBV6-5 | few | 13 | CASSYAGNTEAFF | TGTGCCAGCAGTTACGCGGGGAACACTGAAGCTTTCTTT
TRBJ1-5 | . | TRBV28 | few | 11 | CASSSSGPQHF | TGTGCCAGCAGTTCCTCAGGTCCCCAGCATTTT
TRBJ2-1 | TRBD2 | TRBV4-1 | few | 15 | CASSQAAGPTNEQFF | TGCGCCAGCAGCCAAGCAGCGGGGCCCACCAATGAGCAGTTCTTC
TRBJ1-6 | . | TRBV5-1 | . | 16 | CASSLAIRHDNSPLHF | TGCGCCAGCAGCTTGGCCATTAGGCACGATAATTCACCCCTCCACTTT
TRBJ2-2 | TRBD2 | TRBV9 | once | 17 | CASSNMPLGLAAGELFF | TGTGCCAGCAGCAACATGCCGCTCGGGCTAGCGGCCGGGGAGCTGTTTTTT
TRBJ1-3 | . | TRBV19 | . | 16 | CASSIDGSLTGNTIYF | TGTGCCAGTAGTATTGACGGCAGCCTAACTGGAAACACCATATATTTT
TRBJ1-5 | . | TRBV10-1 | medium-sized | 13 | CASKAHSNQPQHF | TGCGCCAGCAAGGCCCATAGCAATCAGCCCCAGCATTTT
TRBJ1-2 | TRBD1 | TRBV15 | . | 16 | CATSRGETGGIYGYTF | TGTGCCACCAGCAGGGGGGAGACAGGGGGGATCTATGGCTACACCTTC
TRBJ2-7 | TRBD1 | TRBV7-9 | . | 16 | CASSFMRGPGGVEQYF | TGTGCCAGCAGCTTCATGAGGGGGCCAGGGGGCGTCGAGCAGTACTTC
TRBJ1-1 | . | TRBV2 | . | 15 | CASSLGWTRSTEAFF | TGTGCCAGCAGCCTGGGGTGGACAAGATCCACTGAAGCTTTCTTT
TRBJ1-1 | . | TRBV9 | . | 13 | CASSVGTGNEAFF | TGTGCCAGCAGCGTAGGAACGGGAAACGAAGCTTTCTTT
TRBJ2-1 | TRBD2 | TRBV13 | . | 12 | CASNLAGFEQFF | TGTGCCAGCAACCTAGCGGGATTTGAGCAGTTCTTC
TRBJ1-4 | . | TRBV4-2 | . | 13 | CASSQGGGEKLFF | TGTGCCAGCAGCCAAGGCGGCGGGGAAAAACTGTTTTTT
TRBJ1-1 | . | TRBV4-2 | once | 15 | CASSQLLGQNTEAFF | TGTGCCAGCAGCCAGTTATTGGGACAGAACACTGAAGCTTTCTTT
TRBJ1-5 | . | TRBV28 | . | 18 | CASSPPRALSYSNQPQHF | TGTGCCAGCAGTCCCCCGCGGGCTCTATCATATAGCAATCAGCCCCAGCATTTT
TRBJ1-1 | . | TRBV29-1 | . | 14 | CSVDSGGIDTEAFF | TGCAGCGTTGATAGCGGGGGGATTGACACTGAAGCTTTCTTT
TRBJ2-1 | . | TRBV9 | . | 13 | CASSVEVRNEQFF | TGTGCCAGCAGCGTAGAGGTTCGTAATGAGCAGTTCTTC
TRBJ1-2 | . | TRBV29-1 | . | 15 | CSVVLVEESMWGYTF | TGCAGCGTTGTATTAGTCGAGGAGTCTATGTGGGGCTACACCTTC
TRBJ1-2 | . | TRBV30 | . | 15 | CAWTYGSTSNYGYTF | TGTGCCTGGACCTACGGGTCCACCTCTAACTATGGCTACACCTTC
TRBJ2-7 | . | TRBV28 | few | 11 | CASSLGVEQYF | TGTGCCAGCAGTTTGGGGGTCGAGCAGTACTTC
TRBJ2-3 | TRBD2 | TRBV10-2 | . | 15 | CASSVLAGGSDTQYF | TGCGCCAGCAGTGTCCTAGCGGGAGGGTCTGATACGCAGTATTTT
TRBJ2-3 | . | TRBV27 | once | 14 | CASSLKTSTDTQYF | TGTGCCAGCAGTTTAAAGACTAGCACAGATACGCAGTATTTT
TRBJ2-3 | TRBD2 | TRBV18 | . | 15 | CASSPLAGSADTQYF | TGTGCCAGCTCACCATTAGCGGGAAGTGCAGATACGCAGTATTTT
TRBJ1-2 | . | TRBV15 | . | 14 | CATSREGVGYGYTF | TGTGCCACCAGCAGAGAGGGGGTAGGGTATGGCTACACCTTC
TRBJ2-2 | . | TRBV7-9 | . | 12 | CASSLGWRELFF | TGTGCCAGCAGCTTGGGCTGGAGGGAGCTGTTTTTT
TRBJ2-6 | . | TRBV7-9 | . | 17 | CASSLNTPGDGANVLTF | TGTGCCAGCAGCTTAAACACCCCTGGTGATGGGGCCAACGTCCTGACTTTC
TRBJ2-7 | . | TRBV28 | . | 14 | CASSSQGWTYEQYF | TGTGCCAGCAGTTCCCAGGGGTGGACCTACGAGCAGTACTTC
TRBJ2-3 | TRBD2 | TRBV4-2 | . | 18 | CASSQRLGLAGGADTQYF | TGTGCCAGCAGCCAACGTCTCGGGCTAGCGGGAGGTGCAGATACGCAGTATTTT
TRBJ2-2 | TRBD1 | TRBV28 | once | 18 | CASSPQLGTGANTGELFF | TGTGCCAGCAGTCCTCAACTTGGGACAGGGGCGAACACCGGGGAGCTGTTTTTT
TRBJ2-7 | . | TRBV9 | . | 14 | CASSVGEGTYEQYF | TGTGCCAGCAGCGTAGGCGAGGGAACCTACGAGCAGTACTTC
TRBJ2-1 | . | TRBV7-9 | . | 16 | CASSLVPRGVYNEQFF | TGTGCCAGCAGCTTAGTCCCCAGGGGAGTCTACAATGAGCAGTTCTTC
TRBJ2-3 | . | TRBV4-1 | . | 15 | CASSQASTTSDTQYF | TGCGCCAGCAGCCAAGCCTCGACTACCTCGGATACGCAGTATTTT
TRBJ1-1 | . | TRBV6-5 | . | 14 | CASRDPGTQAEAFF | TGTGCCAGCAGAGACCCCGGGACACAGGCTGAAGCTTTCTTT
TRBJ2-2 | . | TRBV7-3 | . | 15 | CASSLTREGPGELFF | TGTGCCAGCAGCTTAACTAGGGAAGGTCCCGGGGAGCTGTTTTTT
TRBJ2-7 | TRBD1 | TRBV9 | . | 16 | CASSVGAGGYSYEQYF | TGTGCCAGCAGCGTAGGGGCAGGGGGCTACTCCTACGAGCAGTACTTC
TRBJ1-3 | . | TRBV7-9 | . | 14 | CASSPLGSGNTIYF | TGTGCCAGCAGCCCCCTTGGCTCTGGAAACACCATATATTTT